Listed below are T cell receptor beta chains from one sample, sequenced in a study of cytomegalovirus exposure and HLA in healthy donors. The repertoire was sequenced with immunoSEQ multiplex PCR; TCRdb's copy has only in-frame clones and lacks some. The sample lists fewer than 200,000 clones, about 81% occurring once. Specimen: PBMCs. Source of these receptors: a woman aged 25-40 years in good health and CMV-seronegative. The CDR3 runs from the conserved cysteine through the conserved F or W. The D gene is left open where the match is weak. Size is stated for part of the rows, as once, few or many counts, or as a class when the clone is expanded.

clone_size: -; j_call: TRBJ2-6; v_call: TRBV7-6; cdr3_length: 15; d_call: -; cdr3_aa: CASSLVTAGANVLTF; cdr3_nt: TGTGCCAGCAGCTTAGTGACAGCTGGGGCCAACGTCCTGACTTTC
clone_size: -; j_call: TRBJ2-7; v_call: TRBV9; cdr3_length: 12; d_call: -; cdr3_aa: CASSLQIFEQYF; cdr3_nt: TGTGCCAGCAGCCTACAGATATTTGAGCAGTACTTC
clone_size: -; j_call: TRBJ1-4; v_call: TRBV7-9; cdr3_length: 16; d_call: TRBD1; cdr3_aa: CASSLAQGAKYEKLFF; cdr3_nt: TGTGCCAGCAGCTTAGCACAGGGGGCAAAATATGAAAAACTGTTTTTT
clone_size: -; j_call: TRBJ2-2; v_call: TRBV4-3; cdr3_length: 15; d_call: -; cdr3_aa: CASSQTPTKTGELFF; cdr3_nt: TGCGCCAGCAGCCAAACGCCTACCAAAACCGGGGAGCTGTTTTTT
clone_size: -; j_call: TRBJ2-3; v_call: TRBV5-6; cdr3_length: 17; d_call: TRBD2; cdr3_aa: CASSLPGLAGGGDTQYF; cdr3_nt: TGTGCCAGCAGCTTGCCGGGACTAGCGGGGGGCGGGGATACGCAGTATTTT
clone_size: -; j_call: TRBJ2-1; v_call: TRBV7-8; cdr3_length: 16; d_call: TRBD2; cdr3_aa: CASSPGLAATYNEQFF; cdr3_nt: TGTGCCAGCAGCCCGGGACTAGCGGCCACCTACAATGAGCAGTTCTTC
clone_size: -; j_call: TRBJ2-2; v_call: TRBV14; cdr3_length: 20; d_call: -; cdr3_aa: CASSQPEQGGDSQGTGELFF; cdr3_nt: TGTGCCAGCAGCCAACCCGAGCAGGGGGGAGATTCACAGGGGACCGGGGAGCTGTTTTTT
clone_size: -; j_call: TRBJ2-7; v_call: TRBV6-6; cdr3_length: 14; d_call: TRBD1; cdr3_aa: CASSPGQNNYEQYF; cdr3_nt: TGTGCCAGCAGTCCGGGACAGAATAACTACGAGCAGTACTTC
clone_size: -; j_call: TRBJ2-6; v_call: TRBV29-1; cdr3_length: 18; d_call: -; cdr3_aa: CSVEVWSRGSSGANVLTF; cdr3_nt: TGCAGCGTTGAAGTGTGGTCCAGGGGTAGCTCTGGGGCCAACGTCCTGACTTTC
clone_size: -; j_call: TRBJ2-2; v_call: TRBV5-4; cdr3_length: 14; d_call: -; cdr3_aa: CASSLEGDAGELFF; cdr3_nt: TGTGCCAGCAGCTTGGAGGGGGACGCCGGGGAGCTGTTTTTT
clone_size: once; j_call: TRBJ2-1; v_call: TRBV9; cdr3_length: 19; d_call: TRBD2; cdr3_aa: CASSVVALAGVYSYNEQFF; cdr3_nt: TGTGCCAGCAGCGTAGTGGCTCTAGCGGGGGTATACTCCTACAATGAGCAGTTCTTC
clone_size: -; j_call: TRBJ2-7; v_call: TRBV19; cdr3_length: 14; d_call: TRBD1; cdr3_aa: CASSIVQGAGEQYF; cdr3_nt: TGTGCCAGTAGTATTGTACAGGGGGCCGGCGAGCAGTACTTC
clone_size: -; j_call: TRBJ2-7; v_call: TRBV5-6; cdr3_length: 13; d_call: -; cdr3_aa: CASSQGDSYEQYF; cdr3_nt: TGTGCCAGCAGCCAGGGTGACTCCTACGAGCAGTACTTC
clone_size: -; j_call: TRBJ2-7; v_call: TRBV28; cdr3_length: 14; d_call: -; cdr3_aa: CASSPSGVTYEQYF; cdr3_nt: TGTGCCAGCAGTCCTTCGGGGGTGACCTACGAGCAGTACTTC
clone_size: -; j_call: TRBJ2-1; v_call: TRBV7-9; cdr3_length: 15; d_call: TRBD2; cdr3_aa: CASSLRREGPNEQFF; cdr3_nt: TGTGCCAGCAGCTTAAGACGGGAGGGCCCCAATGAGCAGTTCTTC
clone_size: -; j_call: TRBJ1-1; v_call: TRBV29-1; cdr3_length: 13; d_call: -; cdr3_aa: CSVVSTENTEAFF; cdr3_nt: TGCAGCGTTGTATCAACAGAGAACACTGAAGCTTTCTTT
clone_size: -; j_call: TRBJ2-7; v_call: TRBV18; cdr3_length: 14; d_call: TRBD1; cdr3_aa: CASSLSGQGYEQYF; cdr3_nt: TGTGCCAGCTCACTATCGGGACAGGGCTACGAGCAGTACTTC
clone_size: -; j_call: TRBJ2-3; v_call: TRBV4-1; cdr3_length: 14; d_call: -; cdr3_aa: CASSLTVGTDTQYF; cdr3_nt: TGCGCCAGCAGTCTGACAGTGGGCACAGATACGCAGTATTTT
clone_size: -; j_call: TRBJ1-1; v_call: TRBV7-6; cdr3_length: 17; d_call: TRBD1; cdr3_aa: CASSPTGGLRGLTEAFF; cdr3_nt: TGTGCCAGCAGCCCTACAGGGGGCCTTAGGGGATTGACTGAAGCTTTCTTT
clone_size: -; j_call: TRBJ2-4; v_call: TRBV5-1; cdr3_length: 20; d_call: -; cdr3_aa: CASSLVPVQGTLIAKNIQYF; cdr3_nt: TGCGCCAGCAGCTTGGTCCCGGTACAGGGGACTTTAATAGCCAAAAACATTCAGTACTTC
clone_size: -; j_call: TRBJ2-5; v_call: TRBV27; cdr3_length: 17; d_call: -; cdr3_aa: CASTPISRSGGQGTQYF; cdr3_nt: TGTGCCAGCACCCCTATTAGCAGGTCGGGGGGCCAGGGGACCCAGTACTTC
clone_size: -; j_call: TRBJ1-6; v_call: TRBV4-1; cdr3_length: 17; d_call: -; cdr3_aa: CASSRKPGETHNSPLHF; cdr3_nt: TGCGCCAGCAGCCGCAAGCCCGGGGAAACTCATAATTCACCCCTCCACTTT
clone_size: few; j_call: TRBJ1-5; v_call: TRBV19; cdr3_length: 14; d_call: -; cdr3_aa: CASRTDPYNQPQHF; cdr3_nt: TGTGCCAGTAGGACTGACCCTTACAATCAGCCCCAGCATTTT
clone_size: -; j_call: TRBJ2-1; v_call: TRBV7-9; cdr3_length: 15; d_call: -; cdr3_aa: CASSLMAGNYNEQFF; cdr3_nt: TGTGCCAGCAGCTTAATGGCAGGGAATTACAATGAGCAGTTCTTC
clone_size: -; j_call: TRBJ1-5; v_call: TRBV4-3; cdr3_length: 16; d_call: -; cdr3_aa: CASSQDRQQGEQPQHF; cdr3_nt: TGCGCCAGCAGCCAAGATAGGCAACAGGGAGAGCAGCCCCAGCATTTT
clone_size: -; j_call: TRBJ2-7; v_call: TRBV6-1; cdr3_length: 16; d_call: TRBD1; cdr3_aa: CASSGPGQGRFYEQYF; cdr3_nt: TGTGCCAGCAGTGGACCGGGACAGGGTAGATTCTACGAGCAGTACTTC
clone_size: -; j_call: TRBJ2-1; v_call: TRBV18; cdr3_length: 13; d_call: -; cdr3_aa: CASSPHRYGEQFF; cdr3_nt: TGTGCCAGCTCACCACACAGGTACGGGGAGCAGTTCTTC
clone_size: -; j_call: TRBJ1-1; v_call: TRBV11-2; cdr3_length: 17; d_call: TRBD1; cdr3_aa: CASSLGAGTGLNTEAFF; cdr3_nt: TGTGCCAGCAGCTTAGGGGCCGGGACAGGGTTGAACACTGAAGCTTTCTTT
clone_size: -; j_call: TRBJ2-5; v_call: TRBV28; cdr3_length: 15; d_call: -; cdr3_aa: CASSIWGAAQETQYF; cdr3_nt: TGTGCCAGCAGCATATGGGGCGCTGCTCAAGAGACCCAGTACTTC
clone_size: few; j_call: TRBJ2-7; v_call: TRBV5-1; cdr3_length: 16; d_call: TRBD2; cdr3_aa: CASRSGTPGGSYEQYF; cdr3_nt: TGCGCCAGCAGATCCGGGACCCCCGGGGGGTCCTACGAGCAGTACTTC
clone_size: -; j_call: TRBJ2-1; v_call: TRBV7-6; cdr3_length: 18; d_call: TRBD1; cdr3_aa: CASSKGLTGASGYNEQFF; cdr3_nt: TGTGCCAGCAGCAAGGGGCTAACAGGGGCATCGGGCTACAATGAGCAGTTCTTC
clone_size: -; j_call: TRBJ2-1; v_call: TRBV7-2; cdr3_length: 18; d_call: TRBD2; cdr3_aa: CASSLARGSGLQDNEQFF; cdr3_nt: TGTGCCAGCAGCTTAGCGCGGGGGAGTGGTCTGCAGGACAATGAGCAGTTCTTC
clone_size: -; j_call: TRBJ2-5; v_call: TRBV5-1; cdr3_length: 15; d_call: -; cdr3_aa: CASSLLETVQETQYF; cdr3_nt: TGCGCCAGCAGCTTATTAGAAACTGTCCAAGAGACCCAGTACTTC
clone_size: few; j_call: TRBJ1-1; v_call: TRBV5-1; cdr3_length: 15; d_call: -; cdr3_aa: CASSLAGDQNTEAFF; cdr3_nt: TGCGCCAGCAGCTTGGCCGGGGATCAGAACACTGAAGCTTTCTTT
clone_size: -; j_call: TRBJ2-7; v_call: TRBV28; cdr3_length: 15; d_call: TRBD1; cdr3_aa: CASSSLGTGEYEQYF; cdr3_nt: TGTGCCAGCAGTTCCCTCGGGACAGGGGAGTACGAGCAGTACTTC
clone_size: -; j_call: TRBJ1-1; v_call: TRBV28; cdr3_length: 13; d_call: -; cdr3_aa: CASRLIMNTEAFF; cdr3_nt: TGTGCCAGCAGATTAATAATGAACACTGAAGCTTTCTTT
clone_size: -; j_call: TRBJ2-7; v_call: TRBV4-3; cdr3_length: 17; d_call: -; cdr3_aa: CASSQDIFGRGPYEQYF; cdr3_nt: TGCGCCAGCAGCCAAGATATCTTCGGCAGGGGACCCTACGAGCAGTACTTC
clone_size: -; j_call: TRBJ1-6; v_call: TRBV27; cdr3_length: 14; d_call: TRBD1; cdr3_aa: CASSPRDRVSPLHF; cdr3_nt: TGTGCCAGCAGTCCCCGGGACAGGGTATCACCCCTCCACTTT
clone_size: -; j_call: TRBJ2-1; v_call: TRBV5-4; cdr3_length: 14; d_call: -; cdr3_aa: CASSYDRTYNEQFF; cdr3_nt: TGTGCCAGCAGTTACGACAGAACCTACAATGAGCAGTTCTTC
clone_size: -; j_call: TRBJ2-7; v_call: TRBV9; cdr3_length: 15; d_call: TRBD1; cdr3_aa: CASSETGQGAYEQYF; cdr3_nt: TGTGCCAGCAGCGAGACGGGACAGGGGGCCTACGAGCAGTACTTC
clone_size: -; j_call: TRBJ1-6; v_call: TRBV5-6; cdr3_length: 15; d_call: -; cdr3_aa: CASSLRGWDNSPLHF; cdr3_nt: TGTGCCAGCAGCTTGCGGGGGTGGGATAATTCACCCCTCCACTTT
clone_size: -; j_call: TRBJ2-5; v_call: TRBV18; cdr3_length: 14; d_call: TRBD2; cdr3_aa: CASSQASGGETQYF; cdr3_nt: TGTGCCAGCTCACAAGCGAGCGGGGGAGAGACCCAGTACTTC
clone_size: once; j_call: TRBJ2-5; v_call: TRBV7-6; cdr3_length: 14; d_call: -; cdr3_aa: CASTPRGGADPQYF; cdr3_nt: TGTGCCAGCACCCCTCGCGGGGGCGCCGACCCCCAGTACTTC
clone_size: -; j_call: TRBJ2-7; v_call: TRBV27; cdr3_length: 15; d_call: TRBD1; cdr3_aa: CASSLGDRASYEQYF; cdr3_nt: TGTGCCAGCAGTTTAGGGGACAGGGCCTCCTACGAGCAGTACTTC
clone_size: -; j_call: TRBJ2-7; v_call: TRBV4-3; cdr3_length: 15; d_call: -; cdr3_aa: CASSQNPGGHYEQYF; cdr3_nt: TGCGCCAGCAGCCAAAACCCCGGGGGGCATTACGAGCAGTACTTC
clone_size: -; j_call: TRBJ2-2; v_call: TRBV11-3; cdr3_length: 15; d_call: -; cdr3_aa: CASSKKDRTTGELFF; cdr3_nt: TGTGCCAGCAGCAAGAAAGACAGGACCACCGGGGAGCTGTTTTTT
clone_size: -; j_call: TRBJ2-3; v_call: TRBV28; cdr3_length: 16; d_call: TRBD2; cdr3_aa: CASSSPASGGTDTQYF; cdr3_nt: TGTGCCAGCAGTTCCCCAGCTAGCGGAGGCACAGATACGCAGTATTTT
clone_size: -; j_call: TRBJ2-7; v_call: TRBV5-1; cdr3_length: 14; d_call: -; cdr3_aa: CASSLESREYEQYF; cdr3_nt: TGCGCCAGCAGCTTGGAATCTCGCGAGTACGAGCAGTACTTC
clone_size: few; j_call: TRBJ1-3; v_call: TRBV11-2; cdr3_length: 15; d_call: -; cdr3_aa: CASSFTGTRGNTIYF; cdr3_nt: TGTGCCAGCAGTTTTACAGGGACCCGTGGAAACACCATATATTTT
clone_size: -; j_call: TRBJ2-3; v_call: TRBV7-9; cdr3_length: 15; d_call: TRBD2; cdr3_aa: CASSGSGKFTDTQYF; cdr3_nt: TGTGCCAGCAGCGGTAGCGGGAAGTTCACAGATACGCAGTATTTT
clone_size: -; j_call: TRBJ2-6; v_call: TRBV28; cdr3_length: 15; d_call: -; cdr3_aa: CASSLSISGANVLTF; cdr3_nt: TGTGCCAGCAGTTTATCTATTTCTGGGGCCAACGTCCTGACTTTC
clone_size: -; j_call: TRBJ2-7; v_call: TRBV2; cdr3_length: 13; d_call: -; cdr3_aa: CASAPNADSEQYF; cdr3_nt: TGTGCCAGCGCCCCAAACGCGGACAGCGAGCAGTACTTC